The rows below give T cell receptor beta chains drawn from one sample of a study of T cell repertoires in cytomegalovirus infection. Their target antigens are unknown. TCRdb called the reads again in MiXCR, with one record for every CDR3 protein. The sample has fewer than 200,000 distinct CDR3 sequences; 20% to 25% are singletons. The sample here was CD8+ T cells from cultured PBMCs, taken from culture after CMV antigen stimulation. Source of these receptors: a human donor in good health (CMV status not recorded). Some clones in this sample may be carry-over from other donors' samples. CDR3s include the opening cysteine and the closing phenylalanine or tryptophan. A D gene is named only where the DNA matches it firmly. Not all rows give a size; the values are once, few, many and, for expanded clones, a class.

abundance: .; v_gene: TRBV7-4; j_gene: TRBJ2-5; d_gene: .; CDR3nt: TGTGCCAGCAGCTTATCCCTCCGAGAGACCCAGTACTTC; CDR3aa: CASSLSLRETQYF
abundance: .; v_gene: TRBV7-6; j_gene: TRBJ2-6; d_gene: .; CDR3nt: TGTGCCAGCAGTTCTCCTGTTTCTGGGGCCAACGTCCTGACTTTC; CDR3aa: CASSSPVSGANVLTF
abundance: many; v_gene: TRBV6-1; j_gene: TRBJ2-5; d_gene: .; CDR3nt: TGTGCCAGCAGTGAATCTGAGGCAGAGACCCAGTACTTC; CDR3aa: CASSESEAETQYF
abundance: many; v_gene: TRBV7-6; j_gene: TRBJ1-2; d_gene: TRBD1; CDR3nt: TGTGCCAGCAGCCCGACTGTCGGTGCCCGGACAGGGAAAAACTATGGCTACACCTTC; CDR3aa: CASSPTVGARTGKNYGYTF
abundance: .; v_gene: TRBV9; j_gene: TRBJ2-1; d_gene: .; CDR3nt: TGTGCCAGCAGCTATACGAGGGAGCTCGGGTACAATGAGCAGTTCTTC; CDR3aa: CASSYTRELGYNEQFF
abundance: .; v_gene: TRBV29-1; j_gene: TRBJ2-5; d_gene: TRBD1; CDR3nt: TGCAGCGTAAGACAGGGTGAGGAGACCCAGTACTTC; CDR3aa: CSVRQGEETQYF
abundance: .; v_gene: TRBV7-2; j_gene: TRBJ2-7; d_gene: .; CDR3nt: TGTGCCAGCAGCTTAGGAGTGAGGGGCGAGCAGTACTTC; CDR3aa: CASSLGVRGEQYF
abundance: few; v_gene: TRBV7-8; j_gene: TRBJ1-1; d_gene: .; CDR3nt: TGTGCCAGCAGCTTAGAAGGCCGTTCGGCTTTCTTT; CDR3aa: CASSLEGRSAFF
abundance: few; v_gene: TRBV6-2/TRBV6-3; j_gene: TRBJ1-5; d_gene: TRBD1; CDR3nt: TGTGCCAGCAGGCCAGGACAGGGGGCAAGGCAGCCCCAGCATTTT; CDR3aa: CASRPGQGARQPQHF
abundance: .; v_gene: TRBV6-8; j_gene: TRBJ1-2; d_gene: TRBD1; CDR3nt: TGTGCCAGCAGTCCCACTACCGGGACAGGAGCCTATGGCTACACCTTC; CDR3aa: CASSPTTGTGAYGYTF
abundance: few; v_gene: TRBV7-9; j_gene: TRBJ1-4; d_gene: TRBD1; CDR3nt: TGTGCCAGCATGGACAGGGAGAATGAAAAACTGTTTTTT; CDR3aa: CASMDRENEKLFF
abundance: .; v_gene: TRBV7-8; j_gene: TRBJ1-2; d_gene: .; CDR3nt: TGTGCCAGCAGTTCGATTAAGAGGAATGGCTACACCTTC; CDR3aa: CASSSIKRNGYTF
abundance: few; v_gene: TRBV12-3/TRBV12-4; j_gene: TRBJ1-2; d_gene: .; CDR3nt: TGTGCCAGCAGCCCGGGGGGGGCCCGCGGCTACACCTTC; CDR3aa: CASSPGGARGYTF
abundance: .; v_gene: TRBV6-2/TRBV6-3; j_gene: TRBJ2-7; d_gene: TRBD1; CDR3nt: TGTGCCAGCGGACAGGGGGTGGCATCCTACGAGCAGTACTTC; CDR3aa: CASGQGVASYEQYF
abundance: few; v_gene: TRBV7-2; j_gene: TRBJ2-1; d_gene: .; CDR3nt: TGTGCCAGCAGCCCGGGACTGGACCATGAGCAGTTCTTC; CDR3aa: CASSPGLDHEQFF
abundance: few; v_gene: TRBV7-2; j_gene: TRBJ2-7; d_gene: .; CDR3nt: TGTGCCAGCAGCTTACCCTCCTACGAGCAGTACTTC; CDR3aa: CASSLPSYEQYF
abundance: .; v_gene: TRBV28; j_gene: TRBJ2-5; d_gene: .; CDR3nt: TGTGCCAGCAGTCCGGTGGAGAACCAAGAGACCCAGTACTTC; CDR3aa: CASSPVENQETQYF
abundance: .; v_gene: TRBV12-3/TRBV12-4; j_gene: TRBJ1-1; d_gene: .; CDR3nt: TGTGCCAGCAGTAGGGACATTACTGAAGCTTTCTTT; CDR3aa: CASSRDITEAFF
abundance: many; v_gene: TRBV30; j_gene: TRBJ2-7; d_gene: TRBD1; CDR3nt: TGTGCCTGGTCGCTGGGGACAGAGAACTACTACGAGCAGTACTTC; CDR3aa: CAWSLGTENYYEQYF
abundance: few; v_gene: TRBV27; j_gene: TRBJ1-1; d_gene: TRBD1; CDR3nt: TGTGCCAGCAGTTTCACAGGGGTCGTTAACACTGAAGCTTTCTTT; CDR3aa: CASSFTGVVNTEAFF
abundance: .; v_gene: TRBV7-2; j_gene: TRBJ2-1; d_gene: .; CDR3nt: TGTGCCAGCAGCTTAGTACTGAGCACCTACAATGAGCAGTTCTTC; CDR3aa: CASSLVLSTYNEQFF
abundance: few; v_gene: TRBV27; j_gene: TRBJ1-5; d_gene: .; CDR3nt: TGTGCCAGCACACCGAGGTGGGGGAACAATCAGCCCCAGCATTTT; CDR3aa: CASTPRWGNNQPQHF